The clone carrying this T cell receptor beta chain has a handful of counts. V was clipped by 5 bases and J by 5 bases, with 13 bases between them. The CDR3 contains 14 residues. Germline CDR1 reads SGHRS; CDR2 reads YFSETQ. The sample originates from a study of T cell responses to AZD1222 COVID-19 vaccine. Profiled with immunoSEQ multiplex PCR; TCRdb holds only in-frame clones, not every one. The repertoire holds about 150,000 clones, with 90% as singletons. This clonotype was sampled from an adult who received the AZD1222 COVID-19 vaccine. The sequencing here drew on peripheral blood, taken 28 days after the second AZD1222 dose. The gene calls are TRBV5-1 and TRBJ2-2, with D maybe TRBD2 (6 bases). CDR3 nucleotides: TGCGCCAGCAGTTACCGGGCGGGGACCGGGGAGCTGTTTTTT. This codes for CASSYRAGTGELFF.